This is a list of T cell receptor beta chains from one sample in a study of CD8 T cells in Susac syndrome. TCRdb re-analysed the immunoSEQ multiplex PCR reads in MiXCR, keeping a single row per CDR3 protein. The sample has roughly 200,000 distinct CDR3 sequences; about 93% are singletons. The sequencing sample was made of CD4+ T cells from PBMCs. The receptors here all came from a human donor in good health. CDR3s include the opening cysteine and the closing phenylalanine or tryptophan. The order of the fields is clone size, J gene, D gene, V gene, CDR3 protein, CDR3 DNA. D genes are given only for firm matches. Size values are once, few and many counts, or a class for expanded clones, and some rows have none.

>.|TRBJ1-5|TRBD1|TRBV5-1
CASSAQGGGNQPQHF
TGCGCCAGCAGCGCACAGGGAGGGGGCAACCAGCCCCAGCATTTT
>few|TRBJ2-5|.|TRBV28
CASSNQETQYF
TGTGCCAGCAGTAACCAAGAGACCCAGTACTTC
>.|TRBJ1-1|TRBD1|TRBV28
CASNIGQGKAFF
TGTGCCAGCAATATCGGACAGGGTAAAGCTTTCTTT
>.|TRBJ1-5|.|TRBV19
CASSIQGGANQPQHF
TGTGCCAGTAGTATTCAAGGAGGGGCAAATCAGCCCCAGCATTTT
>.|TRBJ2-5|TRBD2|TRBV11-3
CASSGLAGGQETQYF
TGTGCCAGCAGCGGACTCGCGGGGGGGCAAGAGACCCAGTACTTC
>.|TRBJ2-1|.|TRBV20-1
CSAFRGGQFSYNEQFF
TGCAGTGCTTTCAGGGGGGGACAGTTCTCCTACAATGAGCAGTTCTTC
>.|TRBJ1-4|.|TRBV6-5
CASSIGGRGEKLFF
TGTGCCAGCAGTATAGGGGGGCGCGGTGAAAAACTGTTTTTT
>.|TRBJ2-1|.|TRBV12-3/TRBV12-4
CASSHGGSSYNEQFF
TGTGCCAGCAGCCATGGGGGGAGCTCCTACAATGAGCAGTTCTTC
>.|TRBJ2-4|TRBD1|TRBV12-3/TRBV12-4
CASSFRGMAKNIQYF
TGTGCCAGCAGTTTCAGGGGGATGGCCAAAAACATTCAGTACTTC
>.|TRBJ2-3|TRBD1|TRBV12-3/TRBV12-4
CASRWDRPEDTQYF
TGTGCCAGCAGGTGGGACAGACCAGAAGATACGCAGTATTTT
>.|TRBJ2-1|TRBD1|TRBV13
CASSFRQGSYNEQFF
TGTGCCAGCAGCTTTCGACAGGGCTCCTACAATGAGCAGTTCTTC
>.|TRBJ2-1|TRBD1|TRBV7-2
CASSSVDRDEQFF
TGTGCCAGCAGCTCGGTGGACAGGGATGAGCAGTTCTTC
>.|TRBJ2-3|TRBD2|TRBV7-2
CASATTSGGLSTDTQYF
TGTGCCAGCGCCACGACTAGCGGGGGGCTTAGCACAGATACGCAGTATTTT
>.|TRBJ1-1|TRBD1|TRBV5-6
CASTRGDTEAFF
TGTGCCAGCACCAGGGGGGACACTGAAGCTTTCTTT
>.|TRBJ2-3|TRBD2|TRBV29-1
CSVETSGALRAQYF
TGCAGCGTTGAAACTAGCGGGGCCCTTCGGGCGCAGTATTTT
>.|TRBJ2-7|.|TRBV5-1
CASSRGGTGLWEQYF
TGCGCCAGCAGCCGGGGGGGGACAGGGTTGTGGGAGCAGTACTTC
>.|TRBJ2-3|.|TRBV29-1
CSLSRDGRPDTQYF
TGCAGCTTAAGCCGGGACGGCAGGCCAGATACGCAGTATTTT
>few|TRBJ1-5|TRBD1|TRBV7-2
CASSSTGANQPQHF
TGTGCCAGCAGCTCGACAGGGGCCAATCAGCCCCAGCATTTT
>once|TRBJ2-6|.|TRBV6-2/TRBV6-3
CASRPFGGAGANVLTF
TGTGCCAGCAGACCATTTGGGGGTGCTGGGGCCAACGTCCTGACTTTC
>.|TRBJ2-5|.|TRBV6-5
CASSYLGAGETQYF
TGTGCCAGCAGTTATTTGGGAGCAGGAGAGACCCAGTACTTC
>.|TRBJ2-3|TRBD1|TRBV4-2
CASSGLTGGRTDTQYF
TGTGCCAGCAGTGGACTAACAGGGGGCCGCACAGATACGCAGTATTTT
>.|TRBJ1-5|.|TRBV28
CASTLGRNQPQHF
TGTGCCAGCACTTTGGGTCGCAATCAGCCCCAGCATTTT
>.|TRBJ2-4|TRBD1|TRBV6-2/TRBV6-3
CASSFGGTGENIQYF
TGTGCCAGCAGTTTCGGGGGGACAGGGGAAAACATTCAGTACTTC
>.|TRBJ2-7|.|TRBV12-3/TRBV12-4
CASSLRAGGHEQYF
TGTGCCAGCAGTTTAAGGGCCGGAGGGCACGAGCAGTACTTC